Below are 25 T cell receptor beta chains sequenced from a single sample in a study of blood T cell repertoires in COVID-19. The table came from immunoSEQ multiplex PCR; TCRdb's copy has only in-frame clones and leaves some out. There are 150,000 to 200,000 clones in the sample; approximately 90% occur only once, and about 26% lies in the top ten. Sequencing was done on a sample of PBMCs or T cells enriched from blood (not recorded which). The receptor source for this set is a woman aged 40 to 55 in a cohort exposed to, infected with or recovered from COVID-19 (not recorded which).

This chain connects TRBV24-1 to TRBJ1-6; 8 positions match TRBD1. V trimming: 6 bases; J trimming: 7 bases; junction bases outside the gene matches: 7. This CDR3 region has 15 residues. CDR1 and CDR2 from the germline V gene are KGHDR and SFDVKD. Here the CDR3 reads CATSPGTGPNSPLHF. The CDR3 DNA sequence: TGTGCCACCAGTCCCGGGACAGGCCCGAATTCACCCCTCCACTTT.

The chain has TRBV19 and TRBJ1-5; D gene uncertain. The CDR3 sequence is 15 residues long. Trimming removed 3 bases from V and 0 bases from J, with 9 bases in between. In germline, CDR1 is LNHDA, CDR2 SQIVND (reference sequence). CDR3 nucleotide sequence: TGTGCCAGTAGTATCGCACAGAATAGCAATCAGCCCCAGCATTTT. Its translation is CASSIAQNSNQPQHF.

The V call is TRBV19, the J call TRBJ1-5, with 9 bases fitting TRBD1. V shed 5 bases, J shed 5 bases, and the junction held 4 bases outside the gene matches. Germline V gene lookup returns CDR1 LNHDA and CDR2 SQIVND (reference sequence). The CDR3 has 14 amino acids. The CDR3 DNA reads as TGTGCCAGTAGTTGGACAGGGGCTGATCAGCCCCAGCATTTT. Protein product: CASSWTGADQPQHF.

This chain uses TRBV9 with TRBJ2-5; the match to TRBD2 covers 9 bases. CDR3 length: 14 residues. Germline V gene data show CDR1 as SGDLS and CDR2 as YYNGEE. The V gene end was trimmed by 4 bases and the J gene end by 5 bases; junction bases not matched to a gene: 6. CDR3 bases: TGTGCCAGCAGCAATAGCGGGAGACGGGAGACCCAGTACTTC. As protein: CASSNSGRRETQYF.

This chain joins TRBV7-8 and TRBJ2-2; the match to TRBD2 covers 8 bases. V lost 2 bases, J lost 7 bases, and 9 bases stayed unmatched. The CDR3 runs 16 residues. Per germline, CDR1 SGHVS and CDR2 FQNEAQ. Written as DNA, the CDR3 is TGTGCCAGCAGCTTAATACCCTACAGCGGGAGCGGGGAGCTGTTTTTT. This codes for CASSLIPYSGSGELFF.

This clone is a singleton in its sample. The chain links TRBV10-2 to TRBJ1-3, with 7 bases that match TRBD1. Germline V CDR1 and CDR2: WSHSY, SAAADI. The CDR3 loop spans 15 amino acids. V shed 3 bases, J shed 5 bases, and the junction held 7 bases outside the gene matches. The CDR3 spells CASSDLGDSRNTIYF. The CDR3 DNA sequence: TGCGCCAGCAGTGACTTGGGGGACAGTCGAAACACCATATATTTT.

This sequence joins TRBV7-9 and TRBJ1-1; 8 bases agree with TRBD1. The ends lost 3 bases at V and 11 bases at J; junction bases unmatched: 5. Germline CDR1 and CDR2: SEHNR and FQNEAQ (reference sequence). The CDR3 runs 12 residues. CDR3 protein: CASSLDRAGAFF. DNA for the CDR3: TGTGCCAGCAGCTTGGACAGGGCTGGGGCTTTCTTT.

V is TRBV5-4 and J is TRBJ2-7, with D perhaps matching TRBD1 (7 bases). Germline CDR1 and CDR2: SGHNT and YYREEE (reference sequence). V gave up 0 bases and J gave up 4 bases, with 14 bases separating them. CDR3 size: 15 residues. CDR3 amino acids: CASSLAAEGAYEQYF. The CDR3 DNA sequence: TGTGCCAGCAGCTTGGCCGCGGAGGGGGCTTACGAGCAGTACTTC.

The chain recombines TRBV18 with TRBJ1-6, with 7 bases fitting TRBD1. CDR3 length: 15 amino acids. J lost 10 bases, V lost 1 base, and 7 bases had no gene match. Germline lookup yields CDR1 KGHSH and CDR2 LQKENI. In nucleotides, the CDR3 is TGTGCCAGCTCACCACTAAGCACAGGGGACTCACCCCTCCACTTT. This encodes CASSPLSTGDSPLHF.

The V call is TRBV4-2, the J call TRBJ1-1; 9 bases fit TRBD1. The CDR3 totals 17 residues. Trimming removed 2 bases from V and 7 bases from J; junction bases left unmatched: 14. Germline V gene data show CDR1 as LGHNA and CDR2 as YNFKEQ. CDR3 sequence: CASSQQGGQGNGVEAFF. The CDR3 DNA reads as TGTGCCAGCAGCCAACAGGGGGGACAGGGTAACGGGGTTGAAGCTTTCTTT.

The genes are TRBV2 and TRBJ1-2, with 8 nucleotides matching TRBD1. The CDR3 has 14 amino acids. J gave up 2 bases and V 4 bases, and 3 bases lay outside the gene matches. Germline CDR1 and CDR2: SNHLY and FYNNEI. The CDR3 loop is CASSVNRGNYGYTF. CDR3 coding DNA: TGTGCCAGCAGTGTGAACAGGGGGAACTATGGCTACACCTTC.

The V call is TRBV5-5, the J call TRBJ1-5; D is undetermined. V was shortened by 0 bases and J by 7 bases, with 8 bases between the two germline ends. CDR1 and CDR2 (germline): SGHKS, YYEKEE (reference sequence). The CDR3 contains 13 residues. CDR3 loop: CASSLVVQQPQHF. The CDR3, as DNA: TGTGCCAGCAGCTTGGTGGTACAGCAGCCCCAGCATTTT.

V gene TRBV19 combines with J gene TRBJ1-4, with TRBD1 as a possible D gene (6 bases). The germline gives CDR1 LNHDA, CDR2 SQIVND (reference sequence). This CDR3 has 15 residues. V dropped 3 bases and J dropped 5 bases, with 13 bases sitting between them. This CDR3 reads CASSIPRDINEKLFF. The CDR3 region has the DNA TGTGCCAGTAGTATCCCCAGGGACATAAATGAAAAACTGTTTTTT.

This clone was counted a single time. V usage is TRBV28 and J usage is TRBJ1-3; no reliable D call. The V and J ends lost 3 bases and 0 bases respectively, with 12 bases between them. From germline, CDR1 is MDHEN and CDR2 SYDVKM. CDR3 size: 16 residues. For the CDR3, the DNA is TGTGCCAGCAGTTTCCGGGATCTCCCCTCTGGAAACACCATATATTTT. Protein: CASSFRDLPSGNTIYF.

The count of this clone is one. The chain is built from TRBV7-9 and TRBJ1-2; D unclear. Germline loops: CDR1 SEHNR, CDR2 FQNEAQ (reference sequence). V lost 6 bases, J lost 7 bases, and 12 bases lay in between. This CDR3 comprises 12 residues. The CDR3 nucleotides are TGTGCCAGCAGACGATCTTGGAGTGGCTACACCTTC. It is translated as CASRRSWSGYTF. The full variable domain, completed using reference TRBV7-9 and TRBJ1-2, is DTGVSQNPRHKITKRGQNVTFRCDPISEHNRLYWYRQTLGQGPEFLTYFQNEAQLEKSRLLSDRFSAERPKGSFSTLEIQRTEQGDSAMYLCASRRSWSGYTFGSGTRLTVV.

This chain connects TRBV5-1 to TRBJ2-5; 9 nucleotides agree with TRBD1. With V trimmed by 7 bases and J by 2 bases, 9 bases remained unmatched. The CDR3 is 15 amino acids. Germline-derived CDR1 and CDR2 are SGHRS and YFSETQ. CDR3 sequence reads: CASDPSTGGQETQYF. The CDR3 DNA follows: TGCGCCAGCGATCCCTCGACAGGGGGTCAAGAGACCCAGTACTTC.

The chain couples TRBV9 to TRBJ2-1, with 7 bases aligning to TRBD1. Germline CDR1 SGDLS, CDR2 YYNGEE. V shed 3 bases, J shed 4 bases, and the junction held 4 bases outside the gene matches. The CDR3 runs 14 residues. This chain's CDR3 is CASSEGTVYNEQFF. CDR3 DNA sequence: TGTGCCAGCAGCGAGGGGACAGTATACAATGAGCAGTTCTTC. Full variable domain (missing parts from reference TRBV9 and TRBJ2-1): DSGVTQTPKHLITATGQRVTLRCSPRSGDLSVYWYQQSLDQGLQFLIQYYNGEERAKGNILERFSAQQFPDLHSELNLSSLELGDSALYFCASSEGTVYNEQFFGPGTRLTVL.

The rearrangement joins TRBV12-3 or TRBV12-4 to TRBJ1-1, with 8 bases lining up with TRBD1. The V segment lost 5 bases and the J segment 5 bases; nucleotides outside the gene matches: 1. The CDR3 is 12 residues long. The CDR3 region is CASSDRGTEAFF. For the CDR3, the DNA is TGTGCCAGCAGTGACAGGGGTACTGAAGCTTTCTTT.

The V and J genes are TRBV15 and TRBJ1-5; the match to TRBD1 covers 10 bases. The CDR3 runs to 15 residues. Trimming took 3 bases from V and 6 from J; bases not matched to a gene: 5. The germline V gene encodes CDR1 LNHNV and CDR2 YYDKDF (reference sequence). The CDR3 here is CATSRVTGGGQPQHF. CDR3 nucleotide sequence: TGTGCCACCAGCAGGGTGACAGGGGGCGGTCAGCCCCAGCATTTT.

The V gene is TRBV29-1, the J gene TRBJ2-1, with 11 nucleotides matching TRBD2. This CDR3 is 13 amino acids long. V gave up 6 bases and J gave up 9 bases; unmatched junction bases: 7. Germline assignment: CDR1 SQVTM and CDR2 ANQGSEA. The CDR3 sequence: CSVPPSGRTEQFF. The CDR3 DNA follows: TGCAGCGTACCTCCTAGCGGGAGGACTGAGCAGTTCTTC.

The chain links TRBV2 to TRBJ2-5; a weak D match, TRBD2 (6 bases). CDR1 SNHLY and CDR2 FYNNEI come from the germline V gene. The V end was cut by 8 bases, the J end by 0 bases, with 19 bases between. The CDR3 covers 16 residues. The CDR3 DNA is TGTGCCAGCGAGGGCGGGTGGGGACTGTACCAAGAGACCCAGTACTTC. This translates into CASEGGWGLYQETQYF.

The chain carries TRBV11-1 and TRBJ2-4, with TRBD2 matching over 10 bases. Trimming at V came to 1 base and at J to 8 bases, leaving 5 bases not matched to a gene. CDR3 size: 15 residues. Per germline, CDR1 SGHAT and CDR2 FQDESV (reference sequence). The CDR3 nucleotides are TGTGCCAGCAGCTTAGAGCGGGGGGGACGGGACATTCAGTACTTC. It specifies CASSLERGGRDIQYF.

The genes are TRBV6-4 and TRBJ1-6; D gene ambiguous. This CDR3 has 14 residues. Germline CDR1 and CDR2: MRHNA and SNTAGT. V was shortened by 10 bases and J by 4 bases, with 14 bases between the two germline ends. The chain's CDR3 is CATRPDSYNSPLHF. CDR3 bases: TGTGCCACTCGACCTGACTCTTATAATTCACCCCTCCACTTT.

This chain joins TRBV4-1 and TRBJ2-7, with 7 bases aligning to TRBD1. The CDR3 runs 16 residues. After removal of 5 bases from V and 0 bases from J, the junction contained 10 bases not matched to a gene. The germline CDR1 and CDR2 sequences are MGHRA and YSYEKL. The DNA for the CDR3 is TGCGCCAGCAGCATTCGCCCGGGACAGCGCTCCTACGAGCAGTACTTC. This codes for CASSIRPGQRSYEQYF.

In this sample, this clone turned up once. The rearrangement links TRBV10-3 to TRBJ2-5; TRBD2 matches 7 bases. V was clipped by 3 bases and J by 0 bases; unmatched bases: 1. The CDR3 totals 14 residues. From germline, CDR1 is ENHRY and CDR2 SYGVKD. The CDR3 nucleotides are TGTGCCATCAGTGAAGGGAGGGACCAAGAGACCCAGTACTTC. Protein product: CAISEGRDQETQYF.